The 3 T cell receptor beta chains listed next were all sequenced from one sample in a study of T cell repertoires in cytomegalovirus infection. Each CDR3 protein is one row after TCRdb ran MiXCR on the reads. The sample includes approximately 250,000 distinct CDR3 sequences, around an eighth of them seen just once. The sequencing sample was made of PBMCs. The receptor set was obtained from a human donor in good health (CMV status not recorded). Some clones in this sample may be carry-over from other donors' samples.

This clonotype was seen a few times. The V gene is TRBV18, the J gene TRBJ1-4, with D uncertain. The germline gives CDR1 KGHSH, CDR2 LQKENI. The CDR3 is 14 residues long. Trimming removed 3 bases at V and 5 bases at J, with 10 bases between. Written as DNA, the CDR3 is TGTGCCAGCTCACCGGGCTACGAGAATGAAAAACTGTTTTTT. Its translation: CASSPGYENEKLFF.

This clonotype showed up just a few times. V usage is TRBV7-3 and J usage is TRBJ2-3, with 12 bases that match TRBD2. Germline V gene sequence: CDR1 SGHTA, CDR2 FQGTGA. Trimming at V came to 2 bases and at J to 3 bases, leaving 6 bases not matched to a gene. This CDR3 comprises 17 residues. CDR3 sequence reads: CASSLPSTSGGTDTQYF. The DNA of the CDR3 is TGTGCCAGCAGCTTACCCTCTACTAGCGGGGGGACAGATACGCAGTATTTT.

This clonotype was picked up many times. Written as DNA, the CDR3 is TGTGCCAGCAGTTCCCCGGGACTACCCGGGGTGGAGCTGTTTTTT. Translation gives CASSSPGLPGVELFF. The V call is TRBV12-3 or TRBV12-4, the J call TRBJ2-2; 7 bases are a match to TRBD2. The CDR3 contains 15 residues. J was trimmed by 10 bases and V by 4 bases; bases with no gene match: 12.